This T cell receptor beta chain was obtained from a study of T cell responses to AZD1222 COVID-19 vaccine. Sequencing was performed with immunoSEQ multiplex PCR; in TCRdb, only in-frame clones are kept and a portion is missing. Here the sample spans about 120,000 clones, about 89% being singletons. This CDR3 has 13 amino acids. The V gene lost 10 bases and the J gene lost 7 bases, with 17 bases spanning the gap. CDR1 and CDR2 (germline): SNHLY, FYNNEI. This chain uses TRBV2 with TRBJ1-5; D uncertain. The sequenced sample was peripheral blood, obtained on day 0 of AZD1222 vaccination. The receptor's source is an adult in good health. CDR3 residues: CATAWEGNQPQHF. DNA for the CDR3: TGTGCCACCGCATGGGAAGGGAACCAGCCCCAGCATTTT.